Following are 9 T cell receptor beta chains from one sample sequenced in a study of blood T cell repertoires in COVID-19. TCRdb keeps only in-frame clones here, not all; method: immunoSEQ multiplex PCR. The table records just over 650,000 clones, about 90% of them present only once. The material sequenced was peripheral blood. These receptors were taken from a young woman with acute or convalescent COVID-19.

J is TRBJ1-2 and V is TRBV3-1 (or the pseudogene TRBV3-2); TRBD1 matches at 9 bases. Per the germline V gene, CDR1 is LGHDT and CDR2 is YNNKEL (reference sequence). This CDR3 is 13 amino acids long. V shed 3 bases, J shed 7 bases, and the junction held 3 bases outside the gene matches. The DNA for the CDR3 is TGTGCCAGCAGCCACAGACAGGGGGGTGGCTACACCTTC. Translated, it gives CASSHRQGGGYTF.

The CDR3 coding sequence is TGTGCCAGCAGCCAAGTGGGCAGGGGAGTTGGCTACACCTTC. Its protein is CASSQVGRGVGYTF. The rearrangement links TRBV3-1 (or the pseudogene TRBV3-2) to TRBJ1-2, with D possibly matching TRBD1 (6 bases). V lost 1 base and J 7 bases, leaving 13 bases between the germline ends. This CDR3 region has 14 residues. From germline, CDR1 is LGHDT and CDR2 YNNKEL (reference sequence).

A single count supports this clone. CDR3 amino acids: CASSQVLPGGIYEQYF. The DNA for the CDR3 is TGCGCCAGCAGCCAAGTACTTCCAGGGGGCATTTACGAGCAGTACTTC. The chain joins TRBV4-1 to TRBJ2-7; 8 nucleotides agree with TRBD1. The CDR3 extends over 16 amino acids. Germline V CDR1 and CDR2: MGHRA, YSYEKL. V trimming: 1 base; J trimming: 4 bases; junction bases outside the gene matches: 9.

The chain employs TRBV25-1 and TRBJ1-4, with 7 bases fitting TRBD1. This CDR3 comprises 16 residues. J was trimmed by 4 bases and V by 8 bases; bases with no gene match: 13. Germline CDR1 is MGHDK and CDR2 is SYGVNS. The CDR3: CASSFPRGSLNEKLFF. CDR3 bases: TGTGCCAGCTCCTTCCCCAGGGGGAGCCTTAATGAAAAACTGTTTTTT. Based on the CDR3 plus reference TRBV25-1 and TRBJ1-4, the full variable domain is EADIYQTPRYLVIGTGKKITLECSQTMGHDKMYWYQQDPGMELHLIHYSYGVNSTEKGDLSSESTVSRIRTEHFPLTLESARPSHTSQYLCASSFPRGSLNEKLFFGSGTQLSVL.

The chain uses TRBV19 and TRBJ1-2; the match to TRBD1 covers 8 bases. The CDR3 is 14 residues long. The germline V gene encodes CDR1 LNHDA and CDR2 SQIVND (reference sequence). Trimming at V came to 4 bases and at J to 4 bases, leaving 5 bases not matched to a gene. CDR3 sequence: CASSTAGGFYGYTF. CDR3 DNA: TGTGCCAGTAGTACGGCAGGGGGCTTCTATGGCTACACCTTC.

This clone showed up just once. V gene TRBV6-5 combines with J gene TRBJ1-2; D ambiguous. Germline loops: CDR1 MNHEY, CDR2 SVGAGI. Trimming removed 7 bases at V and 5 bases at J, with 14 bases between. The CDR3 runs 13 residues. The DNA for the CDR3 is TGTGCCAGCACCGACGGGAAGGGATATGGCTACACCTTC. Translated, it gives CASTDGKGYGYTF.

This clone has a single count. V gene TRBV7-2 combines with J gene TRBJ1-2, with D perhaps TRBD1 (6 bases). CDR3 size: 14 residues. Germline V gene sequence: CDR1 SGHTA, CDR2 FQGNSA. V lost 5 bases and J 2 bases, leaving 12 bases between the germline ends. The CDR3: CASSPDSLNYGYTF. CDR3 nucleotide sequence: TGTGCCAGCAGCCCGGACAGCCTAAACTATGGCTACACCTTC.

The chain carries TRBV6-1 and TRBJ1-2; no firm D call. Germline V gene lookup returns CDR1 MNHNS and CDR2 SASEGT. The CDR3 contains 15 residues. Trimming removed 1 base at V and 5 bases at J, with 14 bases between. CDR3 in DNA: TGTGCCAGCAGTGAAGGTACCTCCCACAGTTATGGCTACACCTTC. As protein: CASSEGTSHSYGYTF.

V is TRBV5-6 and J is TRBJ1-2; D is unresolved. The germline CDR1 and CDR2 sequences are SGHDT and YYEEEE. V was cut by 2 bases and J by 3 bases, with 8 bases left in between. The CDR3 spans 13 residues. Written as DNA, the CDR3 is TGTGCCAGCAGCTTCATCTCAGACTATGGCTACACCTTC. It specifies CASSFISDYGYTF.